Shown below are 6 T cell receptor beta chains from a single sample sequenced in a study of T cells after yellow fever vaccination. TCRdb called the 5' RACE reads again in MiXCR, with one record for every CDR3 protein. The sample lists 310,000 or so distinct CDR3 sequences, around 6.8% occurring once. The input for sequencing was PBMCs, taken about 49 days after the first yellow fever vaccination. These TCRs come from a man between 18 and 29 years old who received the YFV17D yellow fever vaccine.

The sample holds a few counts of this clonotype. The J gene is TRBJ1-6, the V gene TRBV7-8; TRBD1 agrees at 8 bases. Losses at the gene ends were 5 bases for V and 0 bases for J; bases not matched to a gene: 6. Germline assignment: CDR1 SGHVS and CDR2 FQNEAQ. The CDR3 length is 17 residues. CDR3 nucleotides: TGTGCCAGCAGCCACCGACAGGGGAGCTCCTATAATTCACCCCTCCACTTT. This codes for CASSHRQGSSYNSPLHF.

This chain connects TRBV14 to TRBJ2-1, with D perhaps matching TRBD2 (6 bases). V lost 4 bases and J 0 bases, leaving 16 bases between the germline ends. The germline CDR1 and CDR2 sequences are SGHDN and FVKESK. The CDR3 length is 17 residues. CDR3 DNA: TGTGCCAGCAGCCCCGGTGGGGGGTGGGGCTCCTACAATGAGCAGTTCTTC. Amino acids: CASSPGGGWGSYNEQFF.

The rearrangement joins TRBV12-5 to TRBJ1-2, with a tentative D call TRBD1 (5 bases). The V end lost 6 bases, the J end lost 10 bases, and 18 bases lay between the germline ends. The germline gives CDR1 LGHNT, CDR2 FRNRAP. The CDR3 runs 13 residues. The CDR3 loop reads CASGPGSPGAYTF. The CDR3 DNA follows: TGTGCTAGTGGCCCTGGGTCTCCTGGGGCCTACACCTTC.

V usage is TRBV6-2 or TRBV6-3 and J usage is TRBJ1-1; 7 nucleotides line up with TRBD1. From germline, CDR1 is MNHEY and CDR2 SVGEGT. The CDR3 contains 15 residues. The V gene end was trimmed by 2 bases and the J gene end by 6 bases; junction bases not matched to a gene: 9. The DNA of the CDR3 is TGTGCCAGCAGTTACCCCCAACAGGGGAGGGCTGAAGCTTTCTTT. It is translated as CASSYPQQGRAEAFF.

The table lists this clonotype with a few counts. This chain connects TRBV18 to TRBJ2-6; 10 bases are shared with TRBD1. The ends lost 4 bases at V and 0 bases at J; junction bases unmatched: 3. CDR1 is KGHSH, CDR2 LQKENI, per germline. The CDR3 has 17 residues. Written as DNA, the CDR3 is TGTGCCAGCTCACGGGGACAGGGGCGCTCTGGGGCCAACGTCCTGACTTTC. It translates to CASSRGQGRSGANVLTF.

This clonotype was recorded a few times. V and J are TRBV4-3 and TRBJ1-5, with D unresolved. V lost 0 bases to trimming and J lost 3 bases, with 9 bases between them. The length of the CDR3 is 15 residues. Germline values: CDR1 LGHNA, CDR2 YSLEER. This CDR3 reads CASSQDGKNNQPQHF. The CDR3 DNA follows: TGCGCCAGCAGCCAAGATGGTAAAAACAATCAGCCCCAGCATTTT.